This T cell receptor beta chain was observed in a study of a mutant IDH1 vaccine in newly diagnosed glioma. Background on the study: Beforehand, treatment had been radiotherapy, temozolomide, or both; the majority received both. Study-wide points: Pseudoprogression seemingly bore no relation to changes in top peripheral T cell clonotypes. The study observed vaccine-induced immune responses in more than 80% of patients.

Germline V gives CDR1 SNHLY, CDR2 FYNNEI. V was shortened by 3 bases and J by 0 bases, with 21 bases between the two germline ends. The CDR3 is made up of 19 amino acids. TCRdb's table, derived via immunoSEQ multiplex PCR, lists solely in-frame clones and lacks some. This table has tens of thousands of clones, just under 95% appearing once. Indicated time point: baseline, week 1 (first vaccination visit). Regarding treatment: pre-vaccination baseline after standard-of-care therapy. In regard to this clone: Its specificity is not known.

V usage is TRBV2 and J usage is TRBJ2-1; possible D gene TRBD1, 6 bases. This clonotype was sampled from a man aged 18 to 29 with glioma. The input for sequencing was PBMCs, taken from a glioma patient treated with radiotherapy, temozolomide or both. CDR3 sequence: CASSEVDSQRFSSYNEQFF. CDR3 in DNA: TGTGCCAGCAGTGAGGTGGACAGCCAAAGGTTCAGCTCCTACAATGAGCAGTTCTTC. Based on the CDR3 plus reference TRBV2 and TRBJ2-1, the full variable domain is EPEVTQTPSHQVTQMGQEVILRCVPISNHLYFYWYRQILGQKVEFLVSFYNNEISEKSEIFDDQFSVERPDGSNFTLKIRSTKLEDSAMYFCASSEVDSQRFSSYNEQFFGPGTRLTVL.